This paragraph reports one T cell receptor (beta chain). Antigen: not known. As every portion of the isolated RNA was reverse transcribed, the sequencing read expressed TCRB transcripts. The assay was immunoSEQ multiplex PCR, and TCRdb's table has in-frame clones only and misses some. The data show around 340,000 clones, roughly 8% seen once. This specimen belongs to a study of beta chain features in type 1 diabetes. Study at large: Nearly 110,000,000 sorted cells were examined across all samples. Study-wide results and caveats: All four CD4+ subsets of Type 1 diabetes patients contained TCRB CDR3s that were moderately but significantly shorter. Patients showed naive, central memory and Treg TCRB repertoires that appeared more similar than those of healthy donors.

Sorted populations all had greater than 98% purity. Trimming left V 2 bases short and J 4 bases short, with 11 bases between. CDR1 is LGHNA, CDR2 YNFKEQ, per germline. The CDR3 totals 14 residues. Input material: central memory CD4+ T cells from blood. This sequence was found in a woman under 30 in good health. The chain carries TRBV4-2 and TRBJ2-5; the D is unclear. CDR3 nucleotides: TGTGCCAGCAGCCAACACGTACCCGGAGAGACCCAGTACTTC. Encoded protein: CASSQHVPGETQYF.